The clone carrying this TCR beta chain was seen a few times. Its antigen is unidentified. The data are from a study of T cell repertoires in cytomegalovirus infection. The overall study: TCR beta signatures that were public indicated CMV infection and matching HLA type.

This CDR3 is 13 amino acids long. V dropped 6 bases and J dropped 7 bases, with 16 bases sitting between them. CDR1 and CDR2 (germline): DFQATT, SNEGSKA (reference sequence). TCRdb used MiXCR to reprocess the reads, holding one entry per CDR3 protein. The repertoire holds some 900,000 distinct CDR3 sequences, with approximately 32% as singletons. The source material was cultured CD8+ T cells from PBMCs, sampled from culture after CMV antigen stimulation. The V call is TRBV20-1, the J call TRBJ2-1, with D perhaps matching TRBD1 (6 bases). The clonotype comes from a human donor in good health (CMV status not recorded). Some clones in this sample may be carry-over from other donors' samples. CDR3 in amino acids: CSAGGQGWNEQFF. In nucleotides, the CDR3 is TGCAGTGCCGGCGGGCAGGGGTGGAATGAGCAGTTCTTC.